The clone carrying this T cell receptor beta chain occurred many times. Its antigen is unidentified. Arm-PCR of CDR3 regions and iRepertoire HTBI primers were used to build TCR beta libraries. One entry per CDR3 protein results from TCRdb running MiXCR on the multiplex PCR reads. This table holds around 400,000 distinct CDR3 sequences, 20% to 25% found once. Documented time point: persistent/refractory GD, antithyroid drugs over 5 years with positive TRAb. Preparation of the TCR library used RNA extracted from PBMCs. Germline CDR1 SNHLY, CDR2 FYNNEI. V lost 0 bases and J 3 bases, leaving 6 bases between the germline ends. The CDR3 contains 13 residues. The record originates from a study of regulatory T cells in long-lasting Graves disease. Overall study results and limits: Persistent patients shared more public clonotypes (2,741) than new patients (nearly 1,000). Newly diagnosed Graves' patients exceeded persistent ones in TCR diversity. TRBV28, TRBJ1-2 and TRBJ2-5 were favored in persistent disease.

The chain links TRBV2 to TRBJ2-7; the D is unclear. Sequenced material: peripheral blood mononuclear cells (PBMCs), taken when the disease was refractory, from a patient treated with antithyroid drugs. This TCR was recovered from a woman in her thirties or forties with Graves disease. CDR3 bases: TGTGCCAGCAGTGAAGCGCTTGGCTACGAGCAGTACTTC. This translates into CASSEALGYEQYF.